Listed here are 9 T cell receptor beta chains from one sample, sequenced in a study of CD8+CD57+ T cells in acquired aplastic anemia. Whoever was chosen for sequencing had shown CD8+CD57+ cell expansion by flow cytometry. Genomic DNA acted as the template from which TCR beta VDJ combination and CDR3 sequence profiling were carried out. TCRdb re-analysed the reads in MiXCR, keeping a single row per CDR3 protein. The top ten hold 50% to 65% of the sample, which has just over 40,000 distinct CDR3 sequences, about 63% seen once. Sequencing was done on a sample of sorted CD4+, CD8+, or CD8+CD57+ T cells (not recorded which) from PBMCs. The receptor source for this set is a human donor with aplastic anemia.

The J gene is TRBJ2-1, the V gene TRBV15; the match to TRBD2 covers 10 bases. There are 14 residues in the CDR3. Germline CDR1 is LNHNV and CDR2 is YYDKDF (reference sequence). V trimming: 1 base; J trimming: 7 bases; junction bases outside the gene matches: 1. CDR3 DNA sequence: TGTGCCACCAGCAGAGGGACTAGCGGTAATGAGCAGTTCTTC. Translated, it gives CATSRGTSGNEQFF.

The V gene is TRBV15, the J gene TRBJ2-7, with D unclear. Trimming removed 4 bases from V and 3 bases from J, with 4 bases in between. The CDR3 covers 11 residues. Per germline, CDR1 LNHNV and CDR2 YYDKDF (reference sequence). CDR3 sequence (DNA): TGTGCCACCAGCACCTACTACGAGCAGTACTTC. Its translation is CATSTYYEQYF.

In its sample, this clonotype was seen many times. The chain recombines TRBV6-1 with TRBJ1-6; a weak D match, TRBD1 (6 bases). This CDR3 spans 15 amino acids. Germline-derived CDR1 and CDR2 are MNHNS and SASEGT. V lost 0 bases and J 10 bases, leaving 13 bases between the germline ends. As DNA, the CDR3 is TGTGCCAGCAGTGAAGCGGGGGCAGGGTGGTCACCCCTCCACTTT. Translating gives CASSEAGAGWSPLHF.

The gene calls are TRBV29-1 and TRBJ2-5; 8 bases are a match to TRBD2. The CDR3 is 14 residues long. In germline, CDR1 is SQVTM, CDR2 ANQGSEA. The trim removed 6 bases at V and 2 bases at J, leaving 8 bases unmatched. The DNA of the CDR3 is TGCAGCGTCGCAATAGCGGGGCCACAAGAGACCCAGTACTTC. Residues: CSVAIAGPQETQYF.

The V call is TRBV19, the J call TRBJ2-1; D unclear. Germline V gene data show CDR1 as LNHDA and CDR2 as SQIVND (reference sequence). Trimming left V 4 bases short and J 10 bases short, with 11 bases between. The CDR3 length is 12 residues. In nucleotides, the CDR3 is TGTGCCAGTAGTACCTACCTCTCAGAGCAGTTCTTC. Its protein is CASSTYLSEQFF.

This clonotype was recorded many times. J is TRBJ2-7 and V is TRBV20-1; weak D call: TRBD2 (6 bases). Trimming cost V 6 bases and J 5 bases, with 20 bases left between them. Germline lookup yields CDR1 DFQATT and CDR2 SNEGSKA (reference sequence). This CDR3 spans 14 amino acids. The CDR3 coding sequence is TGCAGTGCCAAGGGGACTTCTCCGGTCCACGAGCAGTACTTC. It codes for CSAKGTSPVHEQYF.

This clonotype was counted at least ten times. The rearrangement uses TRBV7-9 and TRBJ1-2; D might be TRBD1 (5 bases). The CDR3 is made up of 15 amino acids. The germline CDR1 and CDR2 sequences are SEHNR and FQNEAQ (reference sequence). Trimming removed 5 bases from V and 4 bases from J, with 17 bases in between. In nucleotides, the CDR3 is TGTGCCAGCAGCGAGTCCGGGACCCCTGGCTATGGCTACACCTTC. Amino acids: CASSESGTPGYGYTF.

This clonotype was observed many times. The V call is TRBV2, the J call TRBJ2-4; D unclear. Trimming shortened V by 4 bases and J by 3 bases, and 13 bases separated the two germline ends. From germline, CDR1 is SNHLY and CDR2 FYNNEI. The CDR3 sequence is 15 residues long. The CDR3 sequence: CASSVWQDRKNIQYF. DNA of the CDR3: TGTGCCAGCAGTGTTTGGCAGGACCGCAAAAACATTCAGTACTTC.

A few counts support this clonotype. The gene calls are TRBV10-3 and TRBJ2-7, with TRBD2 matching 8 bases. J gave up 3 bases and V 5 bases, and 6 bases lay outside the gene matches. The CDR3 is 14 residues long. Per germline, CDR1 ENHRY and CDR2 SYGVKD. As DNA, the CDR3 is TGTGCCATCAGTAGAGCGGGGGAAGACTACGAGCAGTACTTC. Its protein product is CAISRAGEDYEQYF.